This TCR beta chain stems from a study of T cells after yellow fever vaccination. Background on the study: It was SMART-Seq v4 Ultra Low Input that prepared the fractions with low cell numbers.

Template switching by 5'RACE produced TCR cDNA, adding a universal primer site and UMIs. TCRdb recomputed calls from the 5' RACE reads with MiXCR, one row per CDR3 protein. This sample has a few hundred thousand distinct CDR3 sequences, with around a sixth found just once. Broader study findings: Although most clonotypes did not, a small share appeared in both CD4 and CD8 compartments. Researchers report a weaker secondary response that nonetheless peaked faster, day 5 versus 15.

A remark on this clonotype: As yet, its antigen is unknown.

Germline lookup yields CDR1 ENHRY and CDR2 SYGVKD. The CDR3 runs to 17 residues. Trimming left V 4 bases short and J 4 bases short, with 21 bases between. The sample was PBMCs, taken about 5 days after the first yellow fever vaccination. The rearrangement uses TRBV10-3 and TRBJ2-3, with D perhaps assigned TRBD1 or TRBD2 (5 bases each). This clonotype was obtained from a man aged 18 to 30 who received the YFV17D yellow fever vaccine. CDR3 DNA sequence: TGTGCCATCAGTGCTCGGGGTCAGGAGCAAGGGGCAGATACGCAGTATTTT. Encoded protein: CAISARGQEQGADTQYF.